The clone carrying this T cell receptor beta chain was counted between two and nine times. This specimen belongs to a study of T cells in Graves' hyperthyroidism and ophthalmopathy. Out of 8.5 to 10 ml of fresh peripheral blood came the PBMCs. What was amplified from RNA transcripts were TCR beta CDR3 regions. A first-round RT-PCR of the TCR CDR3 used the HTBI primer set. One entry per CDR3 protein results from TCRdb running MiXCR on the multiplex PCR reads. The table includes nearly 600,000 distinct CDR3 sequences, roughly 13% detected once. The germline CDR1 and CDR2 sequences are ENHRY and SYGVKD. This CDR3 comprises 13 residues. Trimming took off 0 bases at V and 7 bases at J, with 9 bases between the two ends.

The source material was blood. The genes are TRBV10-3 and TRBJ1-2; unclear D gene. The sequence came from a woman between 25 and 40 years old with Graves' hyperthyroidism that later progressed to Graves' ophthalmopathy. CDR3: CAISESITGGYTF. For the CDR3, the DNA is TGTGCCATCAGTGAGTCGATAACGGGTGGCTACACCTTC.